These 17 T cell receptor beta chains came from one sample sequenced in a study of patients and donors after allogeneic stem cell transplantation. TCRdb redid the calling of the RT-PCR reads with MiXCR, one entry per CDR3 protein. The sample has about a million distinct CDR3 sequences; over 15% are singletons. What was sequenced was blood, either unsorted or a sorted T cell fraction (not recorded which). These receptors came from a human donor who was either an allogeneic HSCT recipient or a stem cell or donor lymphocyte infusion donor (not recorded which). It is not recorded whose cells these are; they may come from a transplant donor.

The table lists this clonotype with a few counts. The chain links TRBV20-1 to TRBJ2-7, with D perhaps TRBD2 (6 bases). Trimming cost V 3 bases and J 0 bases, with 15 bases left between them. Per the germline V gene, CDR1 is DFQATT and CDR2 is SNEGSKA (reference sequence). The CDR3 sequence is 15 residues long. The CDR3 coding sequence is TGCAGTGCTAGGTTTTTTGGCGGGAACTCCTACGAGCAGTACTTC. Its protein product is CSARFFGGNSYEQYF.

This clonotype was seen many times. The chain combines TRBV12-3 or TRBV12-4 with TRBJ2-1; D remains unclear. This CDR3 is built from 13 residues. V lost 6 bases, J lost 5 bases, and 11 bases lay in between. The CDR3 is CASSVDWHNEQFF. Here the CDR3 DNA reads TGTGCCAGCAGCGTCGACTGGCACAATGAGCAGTTCTTC.

The sample holds a few counts of this clonotype. Its ends do not fully match the called genes, so a read error is possible. The V gene is TRBV12-3 or TRBV12-4, the J gene TRBJ2-3; 14 bases line up with TRBD2. The length of the CDR3 is 15 residues. The CDR3 DNA is TGTGCCAGCAGTTTAGCGGGACTAGCGGGAGATGCGCAGTATTTT. This translates into CASSLAGLAGDAQYF.

The table lists this clonotype with a few counts. The chain employs TRBV25-1 and TRBJ2-5; TRBD1 matches at 7 bases. The CDR3 sequence is 16 residues long. V dropped 4 bases and J dropped 2; count of bases not matched to a gene: 10. Germline values: CDR1 MGHDK, CDR2 SYGVNS. CDR3 loop: CASSGGTAYRQETQYF. The CDR3 region has the DNA TGTGCCAGCAGTGGGGGGACAGCTTATCGACAAGAGACCCAGTACTTC.

The genes are TRBV5-4 and TRBJ1-2, with D tentatively TRBD1 (6 bases). Per germline, CDR1 SGHNT and CDR2 YYREEE (reference sequence). V was pared by 0 bases and J by 6 bases, with 12 bases between. The CDR3 sequence is 14 residues long. The CDR3 DNA sequence: TGTGCCAGCAGCTTGGGTACAGGGTCGAATGGCTACACCTTC. Its translation: CASSLGTGSNGYTF.

This clonotype came up once. This chain uses TRBV14 with TRBJ1-1; 10 nucleotides agree with TRBD1. Germline CDR1 SGHDN, CDR2 FVKESK. Unmatched junction bases numbered 10, after V lost 1 base and J lost 11 bases. CDR3 length equals 15 residues. CDR3 sequence (DNA): TGTGCCAGCAGCCAAGGGTCGACAGGGGGCTTCGGGGCTTTCTTT. This codes for CASSQGSTGGFGAFF.

The V and J genes are TRBV28 and TRBJ2-4; weak D call: TRBD1 (5 bases). This CDR3 has 16 residues. V gave up 4 bases and J gave up 0 bases, with 13 bases separating them. Germline loops: CDR1 MDHEN, CDR2 SYDVKM. The chain's CDR3 is CASSWGELLAKNIQYF. The DNA of the CDR3 is TGTGCCAGCAGTTGGGGCGAACTTCTAGCCAAAAACATTCAGTACTTC.

This clonotype occurred a few times. The V gene is TRBV18, the J gene TRBJ2-7; TRBD1 agrees at 8 bases. J lost 1 base, V lost 6 bases, and 20 bases had no gene match. Germline CDR1 KGHSH, CDR2 LQKENI. The CDR3 has 19 residues. The CDR3 nucleotides read TGTGCCAGCTCCCCTAAAGGGGTGGCAGGGGGCCTTGGGTCCTACGAGCAGTACTTC. Translated: CASSPKGVAGGLGSYEQYF.

The rearrangement links TRBV4-2 to TRBJ2-3; TRBD2 agrees at 8 bases. CDR3 length: 19 residues. Germline V CDR1 and CDR2: LGHNA, YNFKEQ. V was pared by 4 bases and J by 1 base, with 16 bases of the junction left unmatched. CDR3 sequence: CASSPDLGTTSGGTDTQYF. Here the CDR3 DNA reads TGTGCCAGCAGCCCCGACCTTGGGACCACTAGCGGAGGCACAGATACGCAGTATTTT.

This clonotype was seen a few times. CDR3 region: CASSQDFRGRNEKLFF. CDR3 DNA sequence: TGTGCCAGCAGCCAAGATTTCAGGGGGCGTAATGAAAAACTGTTTTTT. The J gene is TRBJ1-4, the V gene TRBV4-2; 8 nucleotides line up with TRBD1. Losses at the gene ends were 0 bases for V and 4 bases for J; bases not matched to a gene: 4. The CDR3 runs 16 residues. Germline V gene lookup returns CDR1 LGHNA and CDR2 YNFKEQ.

The rearrangement links TRBV9 to TRBJ2-7; D is unresolved. CDR1 and CDR2 from the germline V gene are SGDLS and YYNGEE. The V end was cut by 0 bases, the J end by 3 bases, with 10 bases between. The CDR3 has 14 amino acids. CDR3: CASSVGVNGYEQYF. The CDR3 DNA sequence: TGTGCCAGCAGCGTAGGTGTCAACGGCTACGAGCAGTACTTC.

This clonotype came up many times. This sequence joins TRBV5-1 and TRBJ2-3; 8 nucleotides agree with TRBD2. The J segment lost 0 bases and the V segment lost 1 base, leaving 4 bases of the junction unmatched. The CDR3 is 16 residues long. Germline values: CDR1 SGHRS, CDR2 YFSETQ. CDR3 sequence: CASSLSLAGSTDTQYF. In DNA form, the CDR3 reads TGCGCCAGCAGCTTGTCGCTAGCGGGCAGCACAGATACGCAGTATTTT.

This clonotype was observed a few times. The genes are TRBV28 and TRBJ2-3; D uncertain. The CDR3 runs to 15 residues. CDR1 and CDR2 from the germline V gene are MDHEN and SYDVKM. V lost 3 bases and J lost 4, with 14 bases in between. The CDR3 protein is CASSLGLDIADTQYF. The CDR3 coding sequence is TGTGCCAGCAGTTTGGGCCTAGACATTGCAGATACGCAGTATTTT.

The gene calls are TRBV19 and TRBJ1-1, with D perhaps TRBD1 (5 bases). The CDR3 is 15 amino acids. Trimming cost V 4 bases and J 6 bases, with 18 bases left between them. Per germline, CDR1 LNHDA and CDR2 SQIVND (reference sequence). The CDR3 nucleotides are TGTGCCAGTAGTACGTCCCGGGGCTTTGGGGCTGAAGCTTTCTTT. Residues: CASSTSRGFGAEAFF.

The chain combines TRBV5-1 with TRBJ2-1; 10 bases align to TRBD2. Germline CDR1 SGHRS, CDR2 YFSETQ. The CDR3 covers 18 residues. Germline trimming cut 1 base from V and 0 bases from J; bases unmatched to any gene: 7. CDR3 region: CASSLSTSGVRSYNEQFF. DNA for the CDR3: TGCGCCAGCAGCTTGTCAACTAGCGGGGTCCGCTCCTACAATGAGCAGTTCTTC.

The gene calls are TRBV12-3 or TRBV12-4 and TRBJ2-2, with D possibly matching TRBD2 (6 bases). The CDR3 sequence is 15 residues long. The V gene lost 5 bases and the J gene lost 1 base, with 11 bases spanning the gap. The CDR3 is CASSGGWGNTGELFF. The CDR3 nucleotides read TGTGCCAGCAGTGGAGGGTGGGGGAACACCGGGGAGCTGTTTTTT.

This chain joins TRBV20-1 and TRBJ2-7; no clear D. CDR1 DFQATT and CDR2 SNEGSKA come from the germline V gene (reference sequence). The CDR3 contains 8 residues. DNA for the CDR3: TGCAGACCTTCGGAGCAGTACTTC. Protein sequence: CRPSEQYF.